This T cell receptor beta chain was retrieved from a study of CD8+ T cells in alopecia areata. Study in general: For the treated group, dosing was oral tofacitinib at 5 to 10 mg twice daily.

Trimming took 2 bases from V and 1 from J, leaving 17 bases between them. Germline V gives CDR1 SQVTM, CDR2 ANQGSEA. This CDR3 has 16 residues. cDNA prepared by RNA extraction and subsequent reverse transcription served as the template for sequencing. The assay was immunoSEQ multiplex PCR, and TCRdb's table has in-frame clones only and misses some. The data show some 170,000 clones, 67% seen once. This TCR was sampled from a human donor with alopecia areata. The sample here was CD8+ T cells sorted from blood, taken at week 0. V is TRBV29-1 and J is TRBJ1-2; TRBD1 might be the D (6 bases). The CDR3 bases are TGCAGCGTTGAAATGGCAGGGGACCCCTATAACTATGGCTACACCTTC. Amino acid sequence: CSVEMAGDPYNYGYTF.